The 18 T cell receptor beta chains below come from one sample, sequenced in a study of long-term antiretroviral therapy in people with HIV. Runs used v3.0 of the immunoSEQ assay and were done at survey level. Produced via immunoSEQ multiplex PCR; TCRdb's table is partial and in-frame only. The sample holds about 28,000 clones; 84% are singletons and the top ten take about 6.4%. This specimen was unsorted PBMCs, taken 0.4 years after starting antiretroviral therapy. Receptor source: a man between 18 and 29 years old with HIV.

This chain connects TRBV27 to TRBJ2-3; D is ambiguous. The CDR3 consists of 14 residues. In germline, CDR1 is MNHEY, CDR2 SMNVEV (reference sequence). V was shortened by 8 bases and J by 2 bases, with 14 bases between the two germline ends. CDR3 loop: CASRLGLITDTQYF. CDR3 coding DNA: TGTGCCAGCCGCTTAGGGCTTATCACAGATACGCAGTATTTT.

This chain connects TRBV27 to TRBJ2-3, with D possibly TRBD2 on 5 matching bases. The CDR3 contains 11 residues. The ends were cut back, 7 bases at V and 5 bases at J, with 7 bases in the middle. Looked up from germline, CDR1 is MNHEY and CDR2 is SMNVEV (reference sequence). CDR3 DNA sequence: TGTGCCAGCATTCGGGGAGATACGCAGTATTTT. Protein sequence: CASIRGDTQYF.

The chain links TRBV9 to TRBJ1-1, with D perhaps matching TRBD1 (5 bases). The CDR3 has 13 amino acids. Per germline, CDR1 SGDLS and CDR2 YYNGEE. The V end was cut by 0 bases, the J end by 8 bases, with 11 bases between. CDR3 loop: CASSVEIGAEAFF. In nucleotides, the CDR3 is TGTGCCAGCAGCGTAGAAATCGGGGCAGAAGCTTTCTTT.

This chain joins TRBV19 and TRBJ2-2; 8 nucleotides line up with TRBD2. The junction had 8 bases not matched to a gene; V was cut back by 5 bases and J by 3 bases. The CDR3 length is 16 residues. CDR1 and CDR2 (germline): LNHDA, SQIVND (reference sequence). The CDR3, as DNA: TGTGCCAGTAGTCGCTCAGCGGGAGAGGACACCGGGGAGCTGTTTTTT. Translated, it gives CASSRSAGEDTGELFF. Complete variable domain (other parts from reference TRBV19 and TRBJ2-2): DGGITQSPKYLFRKEGQNVTLSCEQNLNHDAMYWYRQDPGQGLRLIYYSQIVNDFQKGDIAEGYSVSREKKESFPLTVTSAQKNPTAFYLCASSRSAGEDTGELFFGEGSRLTVL.

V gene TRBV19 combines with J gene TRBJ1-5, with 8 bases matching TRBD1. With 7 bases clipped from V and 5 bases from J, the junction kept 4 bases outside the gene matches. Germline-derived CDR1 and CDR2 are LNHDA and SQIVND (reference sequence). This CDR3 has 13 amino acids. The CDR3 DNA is TGTGCCAGTAAGCGCAGGGGGCATCAGCCCCAGCATTTT. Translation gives CASKRRGHQPQHF.

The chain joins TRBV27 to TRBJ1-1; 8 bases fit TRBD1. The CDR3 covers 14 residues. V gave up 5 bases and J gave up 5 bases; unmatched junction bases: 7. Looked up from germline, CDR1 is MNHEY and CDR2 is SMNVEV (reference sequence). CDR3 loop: CASSITGGSTEAFF. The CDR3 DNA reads TGTGCCAGCAGTATAACAGGGGGTTCAACTGAAGCTTTCTTT.

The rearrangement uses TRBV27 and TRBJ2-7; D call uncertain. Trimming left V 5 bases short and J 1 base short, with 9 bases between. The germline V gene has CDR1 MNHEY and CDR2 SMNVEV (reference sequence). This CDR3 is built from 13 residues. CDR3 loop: CASSGSVSYEQYF. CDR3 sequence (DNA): TGTGCCAGCAGTGGTAGTGTGTCCTACGAGCAGTACTTC.

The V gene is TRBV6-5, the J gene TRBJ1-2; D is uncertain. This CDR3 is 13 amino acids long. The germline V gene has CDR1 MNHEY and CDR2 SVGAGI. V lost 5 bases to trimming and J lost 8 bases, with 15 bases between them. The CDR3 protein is CASSTALSRGYTF. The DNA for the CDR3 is TGTGCCAGCAGTACAGCCCTGTCTCGGGGCTACACCTTC.

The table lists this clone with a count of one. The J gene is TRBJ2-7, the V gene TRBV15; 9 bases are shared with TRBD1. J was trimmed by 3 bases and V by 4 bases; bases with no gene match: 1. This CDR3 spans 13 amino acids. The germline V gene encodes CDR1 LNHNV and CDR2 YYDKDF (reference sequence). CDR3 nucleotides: TGTGCCACCAGCATGGGACAGGGCTACGAGCAGTACTTC. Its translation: CATSMGQGYEQYF.

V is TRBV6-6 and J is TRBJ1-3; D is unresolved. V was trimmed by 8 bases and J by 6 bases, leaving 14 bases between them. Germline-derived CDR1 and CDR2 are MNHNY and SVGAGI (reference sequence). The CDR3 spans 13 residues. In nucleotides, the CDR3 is TGTGCCAGCGACACTTCAGGAATAAACACCATATATTTT. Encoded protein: CASDTSGINTIYF.

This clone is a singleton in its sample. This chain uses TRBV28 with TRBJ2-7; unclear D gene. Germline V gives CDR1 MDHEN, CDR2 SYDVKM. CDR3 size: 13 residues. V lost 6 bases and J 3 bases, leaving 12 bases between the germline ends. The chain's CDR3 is CASSYSGYYEQYF. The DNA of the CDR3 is TGTGCCAGCAGCTACTCAGGTTACTACGAGCAGTACTTC.

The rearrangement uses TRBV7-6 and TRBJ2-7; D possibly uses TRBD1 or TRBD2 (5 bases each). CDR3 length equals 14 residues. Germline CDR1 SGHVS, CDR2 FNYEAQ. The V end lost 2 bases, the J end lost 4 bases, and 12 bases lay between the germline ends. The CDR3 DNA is TGTGCCAGCAGCTTAAACGAGGGGTCTTACGAGCAGTACTTC. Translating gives CASSLNEGSYEQYF.

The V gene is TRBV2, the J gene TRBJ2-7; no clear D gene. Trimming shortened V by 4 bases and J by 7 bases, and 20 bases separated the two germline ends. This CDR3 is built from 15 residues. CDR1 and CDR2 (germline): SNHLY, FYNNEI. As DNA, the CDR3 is TGTGCCAGCAGTGTAGTCGCGCACAGTTCTGGAGAGCAGTACTTC. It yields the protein CASSVVAHSSGEQYF.

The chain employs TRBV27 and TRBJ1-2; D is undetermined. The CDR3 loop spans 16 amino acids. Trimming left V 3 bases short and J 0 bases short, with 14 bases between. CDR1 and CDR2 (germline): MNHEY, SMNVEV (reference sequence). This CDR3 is CASSFSLAATNYGYTF. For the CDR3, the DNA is TGTGCCAGCAGTTTTTCATTAGCCGCCACTAACTATGGCTACACCTTC.

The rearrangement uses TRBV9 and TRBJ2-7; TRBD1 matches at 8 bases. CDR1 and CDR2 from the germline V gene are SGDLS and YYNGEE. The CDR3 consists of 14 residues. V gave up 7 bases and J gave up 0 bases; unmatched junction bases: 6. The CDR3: CASARTGSSYEQYF. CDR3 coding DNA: TGTGCCAGCGCTCGGACAGGGAGCTCCTACGAGCAGTACTTC.

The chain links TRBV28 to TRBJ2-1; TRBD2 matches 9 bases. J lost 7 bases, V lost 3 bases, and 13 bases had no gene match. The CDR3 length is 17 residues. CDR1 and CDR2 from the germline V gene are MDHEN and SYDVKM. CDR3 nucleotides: TGTGCCAGCAGTTTCAGGCGGGAGGGCCGGCGGGTAAATGAGCAGTTCTTC. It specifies CASSFRREGRRVNEQFF. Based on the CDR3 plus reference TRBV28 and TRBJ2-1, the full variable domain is DVKVTQSSRYLVKRTGEKVFLECVQDMDHENMFWYRQDPGLGLRLIYFSYDVKMKEKGDIPEGYSVSREKKERFSLILESASTNQTSMYLCASSFRREGRRVNEQFFGPGTRLTVL.

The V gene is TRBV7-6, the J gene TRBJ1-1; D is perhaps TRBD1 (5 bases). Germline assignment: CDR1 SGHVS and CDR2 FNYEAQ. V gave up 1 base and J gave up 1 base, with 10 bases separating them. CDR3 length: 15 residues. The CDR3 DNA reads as TGTGCCAGCAGCTTAGGGGTTAGGGGGAACACTGAAGCTTTCTTT. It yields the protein CASSLGVRGNTEAFF. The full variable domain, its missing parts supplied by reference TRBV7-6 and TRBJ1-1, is GAGVSQSPRYKVTKRGQDVALRCDPISGHVSLYWYRQALGQGPEFLTYFNYEAQQDKSGLPNDRFSAERPEGSISTLTIQRTEQRDSAMYRCASSLGVRGNTEAFFGQGTRLTVV.

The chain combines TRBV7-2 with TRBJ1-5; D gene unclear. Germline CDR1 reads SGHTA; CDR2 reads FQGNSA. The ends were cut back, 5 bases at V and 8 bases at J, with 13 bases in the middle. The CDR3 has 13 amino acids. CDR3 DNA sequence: TGTGCCAGCAGCCGAAAGGCACGAGAGCCCCAGCATTTT. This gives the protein CASSRKAREPQHF.